This T cell receptor (beta chain) appears in the sequencing data of a study of T cell responses to AZD1222 COVID-19 vaccine (dated by TCRdb to 2020 to 2023). As for the study more broadly: AZD1222 recipients whose second dose came at about 4 weeks and those whose second dose came at about 12 weeks were combined into one group, since spike-specific TCR depth and breadth did not differ between the two schedules. A total of about 250 trial participants underwent TCR sequencing, of whom more than 200 had received two doses of AZD1222 and around 25 had received two doses of the MenACWY control vaccine. Trial participants were enrolled by age into subgroups of 18-55, 56-69 and 70-plus years, and 148, 28 and 57 TCR-sequenced participants, respectively, were included in these subgroups. The study at large found these results: Reportedly, close to half of the unique spike-specific TCRs recognized epitopes lying outside the regions that are mutated in the B.1.351 and B.1.1.7 variants. Conclusions about previously exposed vaccinees are limited because only six or seven AZD1222 recipients were SARS-CoV-2 seropositive at baseline. The whole spike protein was spanned by vaccine-associated CD4 TCRs, and dominant responses were seen in regions 160-218 and 743-854. Participants were mostly white British, with more females than males. The authors suggested clonal diversity may have been underestimated. The 56-69-year group was small, and its depth increase did not reach significance, likely because of low power. Because no day 14 peak-response samples were available, repertoires were characterized only after the peak T cell response. Spike-specific TCR breadth and depth rose significantly after two AZD1222 doses compared with day 0 and with MenACWY recipients.

In the paper's terms, the time point label means: baseline before first vaccination. Vaccinee samples came from UK trials COV001 and COV002, including a single-blind randomized controlled phase 2/3 trial of AZD1222 (ChAdOx1 nCoV-19) in healthy adults. For TCRbeta chain sequencing, PBMC samples were collected from trial participants at day 0 and at day 28 after the second dose. A remark on this clone: Its antigen is unknown. One base away there is no much larger clone; base qualities are not given.

Counted from cysteine to phenylalanine, this CDR3 has 21 amino acids. The kept DNA is CDR3 alone, 63 bases in frame from the first base. In the germline V gene, CDR1 corresponds to LGHNA and CDR2 to YSLEER. Trimmed from V: 0 bases; trimmed from J: 1 base; junction bases lacking a gene match: 16. The CDR3 regions of human TCRbeta chains were analyzed by immunosequencing. Turning to the authors' computational methods: Repertoire TCRs were checked for matches against a reference library of SARS-CoV-2-specific TCRs that had been generated using the MIRA antigen-specificity platform. Breadth was defined as the fraction of unique TCRs that were SARS-CoV-2-associated. Depth was defined as the fraction of total T cells that were SARS-CoV-2-associated. Using the MIRA data, every spike-specific TCR was mapped to the spike region that the TCR reacted to and assigned to either a CD4 or a CD8 class. Log10-transformed breadth and depth values were compared by one-way ANOVA with Sidak's multiple comparisons tests. This immuneACCESS table, as held by TCRdb, lists in-frame sequences with V and J called but not all clones. Of the missing ones, under half trace to an unresolved V gene in checked studies; the others have no known cause. That table furnishes V, J and clone size, whereas the DNA furnished D and trimming. The sample table contains approximately 150,000 clones; only one count was recorded for about 90% of them. 1.9% of the sample rests with the top ten.

The chain uses TRBV4-3 and TRBJ2-2; TRBD1 matches 8 bases in the middle. The TCR was taken from an adult in good health. The sample was peripheral blood, taken on day 0 of AZD1222 vaccination. The CDR3 here reads CASSQDLIRQGANRNTGELFF. The sequence in DNA is TGCGCCAGCAGCCAAGATCTAATCAGGCAGGGGGCCAATCGGAACACCGGGGAGCTGTTTTTT.